This entry lists 11 T cell receptor beta chains sequenced from one sample in a study of blood T cell repertoires in COVID-19. The repertoire was sequenced with immunoSEQ multiplex PCR; TCRdb's copy has only in-frame clones and lacks some. The sample includes around 100,000 clones, about 88% of them seen just once. The sequencing input was peripheral blood. The receptors shown here come from a woman aged 65 to 85 who had recovered from COVID-19.

This clone was found many times. V and J are TRBV5-1 and TRBJ2-6, with a weak D call TRBD2 (7 bases). V dropped 5 bases and J dropped 2 bases, with 8 bases sitting between them. CDR1 SGHRS and CDR2 YFSETQ come from the germline V gene. The CDR3 spans 14 residues. The CDR3: CASRGGPGANVLTF. CDR3 bases: TGCGCCAGCAGGGGGGGGCCTGGGGCCAACGTCCTGACTTTC.

V is TRBV2 and J is TRBJ1-1, with TRBD1 matching 7 bases. The CDR3 extends over 15 amino acids. Germline values: CDR1 SNHLY, CDR2 FYNNEI. The ends lost 1 base at V and 3 bases at J; junction bases unmatched: 5. CDR3 loop: CASSEVTGVHTEAFF. The CDR3 bases are TGTGCCAGCAGTGAAGTAACAGGGGTGCACACTGAAGCTTTCTTT.

This chain connects TRBV7-2 to TRBJ1-3; 8 bases agree with TRBD1. V shed 3 bases, J shed 8 bases, and the junction held 3 bases outside the gene matches. Germline V CDR1 and CDR2: SGHTA, FQGNSA. The CDR3 consists of 13 residues. CDR3 bases: TGTGCCAGCAGCTTTGACAGGGGAGACACCATATATTTT. Translating gives CASSFDRGDTIYF.

V and J are TRBV12-3 or TRBV12-4 and TRBJ1-2, with 7 bases identical to TRBD1. V was pared by 3 bases and J by 9 bases, with 7 bases of the junction left unmatched. The CDR3 sequence is 13 residues long. CDR3 protein: CASSFHRGSSYTF. DNA for the CDR3: TGTGCCAGCAGTTTTCACAGGGGCTCTAGCTACACCTTC.

The rearrangement uses TRBV5-6 and TRBJ2-1; the D gene is possibly TRBD1 (5 bases). The CDR3 spans 13 residues. Germline V gene lookup returns CDR1 SGHDT and CDR2 YYEEEE. V gave up 6 bases and J gave up 4 bases, with 11 bases separating them. CDR3 in amino acids: CASNKRQYNEQFF. The CDR3 DNA reads TGTGCCAGCAACAAACGACAGTACAATGAGCAGTTCTTC.

The chain combines TRBV5-4 with TRBJ1-1; 10 bases align to TRBD1. The CDR3 spans 15 residues. Germline V gene lookup returns CDR1 SGHNT and CDR2 YYREEE (reference sequence). The V segment lost 0 bases and the J segment 7 bases; nucleotides outside the gene matches: 6. CDR3 residues: CASSLGGQGRGEAFF. As DNA, the CDR3 is TGTGCCAGCAGCTTGGGGGGACAGGGGAGAGGTGAAGCTTTCTTT. Full variable domain (remainder filled in from reference TRBV5-4 and TRBJ1-1): ETGVTQSPTHLIKTRGQQVTLRCSSQSGHNTVSWYQQALGQGPQFIFQYYREEENGRGNFPPRFSGLQFPNYSSELNVNALELDDSALYLCASSLGGQGRGEAFFGQGTRLTVV.

The CDR3: CASRTGTSGNEQFF. Written as DNA, the CDR3 is TGCGCCAGCCGAACCGGGACTAGCGGAAATGAGCAGTTCTTC. V gene TRBV4-1 combines with J gene TRBJ2-1; 11 bases map to TRBD2. V was pared by 8 bases and J by 7 bases, with 7 bases of the junction left unmatched. The CDR3 loop spans 14 amino acids. Germline V lookup: CDR1 MGHRA, CDR2 YSYEKL.

The chain links TRBV5-1 to TRBJ2-2, with D possibly matching TRBD1 (5 bases). The CDR3 contains 14 residues. Germline assignment: CDR1 SGHRS and CDR2 YFSETQ. Deletions cut 4 bases from V and 7 bases from J, with 14 bases between. The CDR3 bases are TGCGCCAGCAGCAATCCCTCCCAGGGCGGGGAGCTGTTTTTT. Translation gives CASSNPSQGGELFF.

The chain is built from TRBV18 and TRBJ2-5; 9 nucleotides align to TRBD1. Trimming at V came to 3 bases and at J to 2 bases, leaving 7 bases not matched to a gene. The CDR3 has 16 amino acids. The V gene's germline CDR1 is KGHSH and CDR2 LQKENI. In DNA form, the CDR3 reads TGTGCCAGCTCACCGCGGTTGACAGGGGGACAAGAGACCCAGTACTTC. Translated, it gives CASSPRLTGGQETQYF.

The DNA of the CDR3 is TGTGCCAGCAGCTCAGGGATGGGACAGAAAAACACCGGGGAGCTGTTTTTT. This gives the protein CASSSGMGQKNTGELFF. This rearrangement joins TRBV7-8 to TRBJ2-2; TRBD1 agrees at 7 bases. CDR1 and CDR2 from the germline V gene are SGHVS and FQNEAQ. The CDR3 runs to 17 residues. V shed 4 bases and J 2 bases; nucleotides not matched to a gene: 10.

The V call is TRBV3-1 (or the pseudogene TRBV3-2), the J call TRBJ2-5; D is undetermined. The V gene's germline CDR1 is LGHDT and CDR2 YNNKEL (reference sequence). Trimming removed 0 bases at V and 5 bases at J, with 16 bases between. This CDR3 region has 16 residues. CDR3 residues: CASSQEIPSSTETQYF. The CDR3 DNA reads as TGTGCCAGCAGCCAAGAAATCCCTAGTAGCACGGAGACCCAGTACTTC.